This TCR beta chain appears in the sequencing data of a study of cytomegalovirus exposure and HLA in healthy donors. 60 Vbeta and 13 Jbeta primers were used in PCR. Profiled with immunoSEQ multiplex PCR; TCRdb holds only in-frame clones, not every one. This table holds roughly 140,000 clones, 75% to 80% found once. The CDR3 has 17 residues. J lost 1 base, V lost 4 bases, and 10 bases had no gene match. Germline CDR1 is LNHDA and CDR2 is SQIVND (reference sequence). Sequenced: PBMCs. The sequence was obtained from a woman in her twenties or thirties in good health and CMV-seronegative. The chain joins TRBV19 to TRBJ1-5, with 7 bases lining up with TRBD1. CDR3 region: CASSSRTGLRSNQPQHF. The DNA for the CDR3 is TGTGCCAGTAGTAGTCGGACAGGTTTACGGAGCAATCAGCCCCAGCATTTT.